The next 4 T cell receptor beta chains were all read from a single sample in a study of cytomegalovirus exposure and HLA in healthy donors. The study ran its PCR with 60 Vbeta and 13 Jbeta primers. Only in-frame clones appear in the TCRdb table, and some are missing; sequencing was by immunoSEQ multiplex PCR. The sample lists fewer than 300,000 clones, approximately 90% seen once, with about 4% in the top ten. Sample: PBMCs. All receptors derive from a man aged 35-49 years in good health and CMV-seropositive.

The chain joins TRBV15 to TRBJ1-1; D call uncertain. This CDR3 spans 14 amino acids. Deletions cut 5 bases from V and 4 bases from J, with 14 bases between. The germline gives CDR1 LNHNV, CDR2 YYDKDF (reference sequence). The CDR3: CATSGSKAGTEAFF. The CDR3, as DNA: TGTGCCACCAGCGGCTCGAAGGCAGGCACTGAAGCTTTCTTT.

V is TRBV10-3 and J is TRBJ1-3, with D maybe TRBD1 (6 bases). The ends were cut back, 2 bases at V and 0 bases at J, with 11 bases in the middle. The CDR3 contains 16 residues. Germline V gene sequence: CDR1 ENHRY, CDR2 SYGVKD. The CDR3 nucleotides read TGTGCCATCAGTGAGCACAGGGTCGGCTCTGGAAACACCATATATTTT. Amino acid sequence: CAISEHRVGSGNTIYF.

In DNA form, the CDR3 reads TGTGCCAGCAGCTTGGCCGGAGGCACAGATACGCAGTATTTT. Translation gives CASSLAGGTDTQYF. This chain links TRBV5-5 with TRBJ2-3; D gene ambiguous. With 0 bases removed from V and 1 base from J, the gap between germline ends came to 6 bases. This CDR3 has 14 amino acids. Germline V gene sequence: CDR1 SGHKS, CDR2 YYEKEE (reference sequence).

This clone has a single count. The genes are TRBV25-1 and TRBJ2-7, with D maybe TRBD1 (6 bases). The length of the CDR3 is 14 residues. Germline CDR1 and CDR2: MGHDK and SYGVNS. V was shortened by 11 bases and J by 1 base, with 18 bases between the two germline ends. The CDR3 DNA follows: TGTGCCGTTACTCGGACAGACCCTTCCTACGAGCAGTACTTC. It encodes CAVTRTDPSYEQYF.